Following are 21 T cell receptor beta chains from one sample sequenced in a study of blood T cell repertoires in COVID-19. Profiling relied on immunoSEQ multiplex PCR, and the TCRdb table lists in-frame clones only, not all of them. The sample has 150,000 to 200,000 clones, 80% to 90% seen once. The sequencing input was peripheral blood. Receptors were obtained from a human donor in a cohort sampled during active COVID-19.

The rearrangement links TRBV7-3 to TRBJ2-5; no reliable D call. Germline values: CDR1 SGHTA, CDR2 FQGTGA. CDR3 length: 14 amino acids. The ends were cut back, 1 base at V and 0 bases at J, with 6 bases in the middle. The CDR3 region has the DNA TGTGCCAGCAGCTTAAACGGGTACCAAGAGACCCAGTACTTC. This codes for CASSLNGYQETQYF. The full variable domain, completed using reference TRBV7-3 and TRBJ2-5, is GAGVSQTPSNKVTEKGKYVELRCDPISGHTALYWYRQSLGQGPEFLIYFQGTGAADDSGLPNDRFFAVRPEGSVSTLKIQRTERGDSAVYLCASSLNGYQETQYFGPGTRLLVL.

The table lists this clone with a count of one. The chain combines TRBV15 with TRBJ1-3; tentative D call: TRBD1 (5 bases). Trimming left V 6 bases short and J 8 bases short, with 23 bases between. Germline CDR1 LNHNV, CDR2 YYDKDF (reference sequence). This CDR3 has 16 residues. Written as DNA, the CDR3 is TGTGCCACCAGGGCCCAGACAGCTCGCATCAAGGACACCATATATTTT. This encodes CATRAQTARIKDTIYF.

This chain connects TRBV7-9 to TRBJ1-6; 9 bases align to TRBD1. The germline V gene encodes CDR1 SEHNR and CDR2 FQNEAQ (reference sequence). The V segment lost 1 base and the J segment 6 bases; nucleotides outside the gene matches: 1. The CDR3 has 15 amino acids. CDR3 residues: CASSLGDRVNSPLHF. The CDR3 DNA reads as TGTGCCAGCAGCTTAGGGGACAGGGTTAATTCACCCCTCCACTTT.

V and J are TRBV15 and TRBJ1-2; TRBD1 might be the D (5 bases). Germline V gene data show CDR1 as LNHNV and CDR2 as YYDKDF (reference sequence). Trimming pared 4 bases from V and 2 bases from J, leaving 8 bases between. The CDR3 spans 13 residues. DNA for the CDR3: TGTGCCACCAGCATAGGACAAAACTATGGCTACACCTTC. As protein: CATSIGQNYGYTF. The full variable domain, completed using reference TRBV15 and TRBJ1-2, is DAMVIQNPRYQVTQFGKPVTLSCSQTLNHNVMYWYQQKSSQAPKLLFHYYDKDFNNEADTPDNFQSRRPNTSFCFLDIRSPGLGDTAMYLCATSIGQNYGYTFGSGTRLTVV.

The gene calls are TRBV28 and TRBJ2-3; no definite D call. CDR1 and CDR2 from the germline V gene are MDHEN and SYDVKM. The CDR3 has 14 amino acids. Deletions cut 5 bases from V and 4 bases from J, with 13 bases between. CDR3 bases: TGTGCCAGCAGTAGCCCTACCTTGCCAGATACGCAGTATTTT. This encodes CASSSPTLPDTQYF.

The count of this clone is one. V and J are TRBV5-4 and TRBJ1-1, with 7 nucleotides matching TRBD1. Germline V gene sequence: CDR1 SGHNT, CDR2 YYREEE (reference sequence). Trimming cost V 4 bases and J 3 bases; bases outside gene matches: 3. CDR3 length: 13 residues. The CDR3 sequence is CASSAGTDTEAFF. Here the CDR3 DNA reads TGTGCCAGCAGCGCAGGGACAGACACTGAAGCTTTCTTT.

The CDR3 loop reads CASSPPGTGGETQYF. The DNA for the CDR3 is TGTGCCAGCAGCCCCCCCGGGACAGGGGGCGAGACCCAGTACTTC. The chain is built from TRBV3-1 (or the pseudogene TRBV3-2) and TRBJ2-5; 12 positions agree with TRBD1. The trim removed 4 bases at V and 5 bases at J, leaving 5 bases unmatched. The V gene's germline CDR1 is LGHDT and CDR2 YNNKEL (reference sequence). The length of the CDR3 is 15 residues.

The chain joins TRBV19 to TRBJ2-2; 10 nucleotides align to TRBD1. Per the germline V gene, CDR1 is LNHDA and CDR2 is SQIVND (reference sequence). This CDR3 is 16 amino acids long. The trim removed 5 bases at V and 0 bases at J, leaving 3 bases unmatched. The CDR3, as DNA: TGTGCCAGTAGTCGACAGGGGGCCGCGAACACCGGGGAGCTGTTTTTT. Residues: CASSRQGAANTGELFF. The complete variable domain, with remaining parts taken from reference TRBV19 and TRBJ2-2, reads DGGITQSPKYLFRKEGQNVTLSCEQNLNHDAMYWYRQDPGQGLRLIYYSQIVNDFQKGDIAEGYSVSREKKESFPLTVTSAQKNPTAFYLCASSRQGAANTGELFFGEGSRLTVL.

The chain joins TRBV2 to TRBJ2-3; 7 bases agree with TRBD2. Trimming took 6 bases from V and 6 from J; bases not matched to a gene: 9. The V gene's germline CDR1 is SNHLY and CDR2 FYNNEI. This CDR3 has 14 amino acids. The CDR3 DNA sequence: TGTGCCAGCAGCCCGGGGGGTCGAGGGGATACGCAGTATTTT. This gives the protein CASSPGGRGDTQYF.

The table lists this clone with a few counts. V and J are TRBV7-2 and TRBJ2-3, with 7 positions matching TRBD2. This CDR3 spans 15 amino acids. Germline V gene data show CDR1 as SGHTA and CDR2 as FQGNSA. V lost 1 base, J lost 5 bases, and 6 bases stayed unmatched. The CDR3 region is CASSLERGRVDTQYF. In DNA form, the CDR3 reads TGTGCCAGCAGCTTAGAACGGGGGAGGGTAGATACGCAGTATTTT. The full variable domain, with the rest looked up from reference TRBV7-2 and TRBJ2-3, is GAGVSQSPSNKVTEKGKDVELRCDPISGHTALYWYRQSLGQGLEFLIYFQGNSAPDKSGLPSDRFSAERTGGSVSTLTIQRTQQEDSAVYLCASSLERGRVDTQYFGPGTRLTVL.

This clone was seen just once. The same CDR3 is also encoded by other DNA sequences in this sample. The chain carries TRBV2 and TRBJ2-1, with 9 nucleotides matching TRBD2. Trimming removed 4 bases from V and 1 base from J; junction bases left unmatched: 2. This CDR3 is built from 15 residues. Germline CDR1 SNHLY, CDR2 FYNNEI. This CDR3 reads CASSALAGSYNEQFF. CDR3 nucleotide sequence: TGTGCCAGCAGTGCCCTAGCGGGATCCTACAATGAGCAGTTCTTC.

This clone was detected only once. The chain carries TRBV7-2 and TRBJ1-2; perhaps TRBD1 as D (5 bases). CDR1 and CDR2 from the germline V gene are SGHTA and FQGNSA. CDR3 length: 16 amino acids. V shed 5 bases and J shed 8 bases, with 24 bases lying between them. CDR3 residues: CASSAGDIQDQAGYTF. Here the CDR3 DNA reads TGTGCCAGCAGCGCGGGGGATATACAGGACCAAGCGGGCTACACCTTC.

The J gene is TRBJ2-2, the V gene TRBV6-6, with 7 bases that match TRBD1. Germline V gene lookup returns CDR1 MNHNY and CDR2 SVGAGI (reference sequence). The V gene end was trimmed by 6 bases and the J gene end by 4 bases; junction bases not matched to a gene: 11. The CDR3 is made up of 16 amino acids. The CDR3: CASSPDREEATGELFF. The CDR3, as DNA: TGTGCCAGCAGCCCCGACAGGGAAGAGGCCACCGGGGAGCTGTTTTTT.

This chain connects TRBV6-2 or TRBV6-3 to TRBJ2-7, with a possible D match to TRBD2 (6 bases). The V and J ends lost 6 bases and 2 bases respectively, with 14 bases between them. The germline gives CDR1 MNHEY, CDR2 SVGEGT. This CDR3 comprises 14 residues. CDR3 DNA: TGTGCCAGCAGCCACCTGGGACTTACCTACGAGCAGTACTTC. This gives the protein CASSHLGLTYEQYF.

The chain combines TRBV27 with TRBJ2-3; D is undetermined. V lost 2 bases to trimming and J lost 1 base, with 13 bases between them. Germline loops: CDR1 MNHEY, CDR2 SMNVEV (reference sequence). The CDR3 contains 16 residues. CDR3 loop: CASSLRFRIGTDTQYF. Here the CDR3 DNA reads TGTGCCAGCAGTTTACGTTTCAGGATAGGCACAGATACGCAGTATTTT.

This sequence joins TRBV6-4 and TRBJ2-1; 8 bases are a match to TRBD2. V dropped 2 bases and J dropped 3; count of bases not matched to a gene: 6. Germline-derived CDR1 and CDR2 are MRHNA and SNTAGT. This CDR3 comprises 16 residues. CDR3 coding DNA: TGTGCCAGCAGTGACAGCATCGGGGGGGACTACAATGAGCAGTTCTTC. Translated, it gives CASSDSIGGDYNEQFF.

The rearrangement joins TRBV14 to TRBJ2-2; D is unresolved. This CDR3 comprises 13 residues. The germline V gene has CDR1 SGHDN and CDR2 FVKESK. V lost 5 bases and J 3 bases, leaving 7 bases between the germline ends. The CDR3 bases are TGTGCCAGCAGCGCACAGTACACCGGGGAGCTGTTTTTT. Translating it yields CASSAQYTGELFF. The variable domain in full, with the rest retrieved from reference TRBV14 and TRBJ2-2, is EAGVTQFPSHSVIEKGQTVTLRCDPISGHDNLYWYRRVMGKEIKFLLHFVKESKQDESGMPNNRFLAERTGGTYSTLKVQPAELEDSGVYFCASSAQYTGELFFGEGSRLTVL.

The rearrangement joins TRBV30 to TRBJ2-5, with a possible D match to TRBD2 (5 bases). The CDR3 covers 12 residues. CDR1 GTSNPN and CDR2 SVGIG come from the germline V gene (reference sequence). Trimming cost V 4 bases and J 5 bases, with 11 bases left between them. The DNA for the CDR3 is TGTGCCTGGAAAGAGGGCCCCGAGACCCAGTACTTC. Its protein product is CAWKEGPETQYF.

In DNA, the CDR3 is TGCAGCGTTGGTGAGAGTAATAACTATGGCTACACCTTC. Encoded protein: CSVGESNNYGYTF. The chain has TRBV29-1 and TRBJ1-2; D not certain. CDR1 is SQVTM and CDR2 is ANQGSEA in the germline V gene. This CDR3 has 13 residues. Trimming cost V 4 bases and J 1 base, with 10 bases left between them.

The chain couples TRBV15 to TRBJ1-2, with TRBD1 identical over 7 bases. In germline, CDR1 is LNHNV, CDR2 YYDKDF (reference sequence). The trim removed 4 bases at V and 4 bases at J, leaving 3 bases unmatched. CDR3 length: 13 amino acids. CDR3 sequence (DNA): TGTGCCACCAGCAAAGGGGACAGCTATGGCTACACCTTC. It codes for CATSKGDSYGYTF.

The chain has TRBV10-3 and TRBJ2-1; 12 bases are a match to TRBD2. The CDR3 is 17 amino acids. Germline assignment: CDR1 ENHRY and CDR2 SYGVKD. With 2 bases clipped from V and 5 bases from J, the junction kept 7 bases outside the gene matches. CDR3 nucleotides: TGTGCCATCAGTGAGCCTCGGACTAGCGGGGTTAACAATGAGCAGTTCTTC. This gives the protein CAISEPRTSGVNNEQFF.